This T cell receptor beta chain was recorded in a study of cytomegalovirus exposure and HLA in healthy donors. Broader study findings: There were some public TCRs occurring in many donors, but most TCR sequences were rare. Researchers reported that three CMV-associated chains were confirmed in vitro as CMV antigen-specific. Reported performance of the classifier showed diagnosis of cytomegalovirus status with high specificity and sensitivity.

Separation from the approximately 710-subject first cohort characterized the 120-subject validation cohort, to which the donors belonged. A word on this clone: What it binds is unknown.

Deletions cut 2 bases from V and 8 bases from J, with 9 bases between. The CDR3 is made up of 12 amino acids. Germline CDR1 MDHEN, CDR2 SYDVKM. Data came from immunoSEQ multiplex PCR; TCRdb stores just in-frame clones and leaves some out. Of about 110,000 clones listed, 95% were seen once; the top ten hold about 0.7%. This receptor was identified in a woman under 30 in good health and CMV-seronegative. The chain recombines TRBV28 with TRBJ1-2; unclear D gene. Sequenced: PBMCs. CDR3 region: CASSLRSSGYTF. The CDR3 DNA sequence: TGTGCCAGCAGTTTACGTAGCTCCGGCTACACCTTC.